This entry lists 3 T cell receptor beta chains sequenced from one sample in a study of OX40 agonist ivuxolimab in advanced cancers. Profiling relied on immunoSEQ multiplex PCR, and the TCRdb table lists in-frame clones only, not all of them. The repertoire includes approximately 74,000 clones, more than 70% of them detected once, and roughly 2.3% sits in the top ten. The specimen comprised CD4+ or CD8+ T cells sorted from blood, sampled in a trial of the OX40 agonist ivuxolimab. Source of these receptors: an adult with an advanced solid tumor such as melanoma, head and neck, liver or kidney cancer.

V gene TRBV28 combines with J gene TRBJ2-1, with D uncertain. The CDR3 runs to 14 residues. Germline lookup yields CDR1 MDHEN and CDR2 SYDVKM. Trimming pared 9 bases from V and 4 bases from J, leaving 16 bases between. As DNA, the CDR3 is TGTGCCAGTCACCGTTCCGGGTTTTACAATGAGCAGTTCTTC. It codes for CASHRSGFYNEQFF. Looking up the rest from reference TRBV28 and TRBJ2-1 gives the full variable domain: DVKVTQSSRYLVKRTGEKVFLECVQDMDHENMFWYRQDPGLGLRLIYFSYDVKMKEKGDIPEGYSVSREKKERFSLILESASTNQTSMYLCASHRSGFYNEQFFGPGTRLTVL.

V is TRBV11-2 and J is TRBJ2-1; D not resolved. Germline V CDR1 and CDR2: SGHAT, FQNNGV. CDR3 size: 13 residues. The V and J ends lost 4 bases and 3 bases respectively, with 7 bases between them. The CDR3 DNA is TGTGCCAGCAGCTCTGGGAACTACAATGAGCAGTTCTTC. Translated: CASSSGNYNEQFF.

The CDR3 protein is CAWSVGDYGYTF. The CDR3 DNA reads TGTGCCTGGAGTGTTGGGGACTATGGCTACACCTTC. J is TRBJ1-2 and V is TRBV30, with D uncertain. The CDR3 has 12 residues. V was shortened by 0 bases and J by 3 bases, with 5 bases between the two germline ends. Germline loops: CDR1 GTSNPN, CDR2 SVGIG (reference sequence).